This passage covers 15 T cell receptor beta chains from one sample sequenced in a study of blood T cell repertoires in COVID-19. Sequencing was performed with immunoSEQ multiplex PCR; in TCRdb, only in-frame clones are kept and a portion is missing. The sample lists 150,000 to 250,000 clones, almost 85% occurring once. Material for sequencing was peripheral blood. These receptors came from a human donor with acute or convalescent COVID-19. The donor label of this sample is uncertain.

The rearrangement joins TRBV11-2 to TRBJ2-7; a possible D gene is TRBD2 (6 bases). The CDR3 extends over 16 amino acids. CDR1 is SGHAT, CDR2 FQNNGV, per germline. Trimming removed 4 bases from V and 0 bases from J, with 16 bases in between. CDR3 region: CASSSALARGSYEQYF. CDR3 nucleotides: TGTGCCAGCAGCTCCGCCCTAGCGAGAGGCTCCTACGAGCAGTACTTC. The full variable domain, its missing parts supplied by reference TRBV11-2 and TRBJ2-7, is EAGVAQSPRYKIIEKRQSVAFWCNPISGHATLYWYQQILGQGPKLLIQFQNNGVVDDSQLPKDRFSAERLKGVDSTLKIQPAKLEDSAVYLCASSSALARGSYEQYFGPGTRLTVT.

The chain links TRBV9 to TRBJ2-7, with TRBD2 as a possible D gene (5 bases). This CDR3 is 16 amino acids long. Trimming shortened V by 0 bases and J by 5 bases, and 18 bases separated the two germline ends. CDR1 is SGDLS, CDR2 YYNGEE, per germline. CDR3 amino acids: CASSVDETGKGNEQYF. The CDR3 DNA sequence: TGTGCCAGCAGCGTAGACGAAACGGGAAAAGGAAACGAGCAGTACTTC.

In DNA form, the CDR3 reads TGTGCCAGCAGTTACCTCGACTCCTATGGCTACACCTTC. Residues: CASSYLDSYGYTF. V gene TRBV6-5 combines with J gene TRBJ1-2; D is undetermined. CDR3 length: 13 residues. The germline gives CDR1 MNHEY, CDR2 SVGAGI. V was trimmed by 2 bases and J by 4 bases, leaving 8 bases between them.

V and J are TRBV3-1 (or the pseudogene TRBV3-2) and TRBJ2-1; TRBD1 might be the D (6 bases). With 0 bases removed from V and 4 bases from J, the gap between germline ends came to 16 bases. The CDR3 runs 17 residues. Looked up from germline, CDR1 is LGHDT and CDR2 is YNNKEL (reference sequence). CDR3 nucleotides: TGTGCCAGCAGCCAAGAAGGGGGTAAGGCCTGGTACAATGAGCAGTTCTTC. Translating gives CASSQEGGKAWYNEQFF.

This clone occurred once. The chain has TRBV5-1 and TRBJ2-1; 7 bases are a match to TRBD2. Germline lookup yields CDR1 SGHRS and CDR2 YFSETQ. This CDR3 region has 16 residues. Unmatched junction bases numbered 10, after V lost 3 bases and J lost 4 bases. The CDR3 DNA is TGCGCCAGCAGCTGGGAACAGACTAGCCAATACAATGAGCAGTTCTTC. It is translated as CASSWEQTSQYNEQFF.

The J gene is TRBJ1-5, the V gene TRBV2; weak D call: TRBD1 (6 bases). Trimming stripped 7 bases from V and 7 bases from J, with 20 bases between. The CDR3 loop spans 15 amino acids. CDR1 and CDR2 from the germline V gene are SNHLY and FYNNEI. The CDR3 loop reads CASTGGGGAGQPQHF. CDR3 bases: TGTGCCAGCACTGGGGGAGGGGGGGCTGGCCAGCCCCAGCATTTT.

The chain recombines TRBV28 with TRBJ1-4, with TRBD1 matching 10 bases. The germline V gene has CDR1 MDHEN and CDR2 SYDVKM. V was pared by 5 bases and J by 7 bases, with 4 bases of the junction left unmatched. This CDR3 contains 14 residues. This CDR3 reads CASSKTGGREKLFF. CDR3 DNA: TGTGCCAGCAGTAAGACAGGGGGCCGTGAAAAACTGTTTTTT. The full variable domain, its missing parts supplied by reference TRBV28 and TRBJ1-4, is DVKVTQSSRYLVKRTGEKVFLECVQDMDHENMFWYRQDPGLGLRLIYFSYDVKMKEKGDIPEGYSVSREKKERFSLILESASTNQTSMYLCASSKTGGREKLFFGSGTQLSVL.

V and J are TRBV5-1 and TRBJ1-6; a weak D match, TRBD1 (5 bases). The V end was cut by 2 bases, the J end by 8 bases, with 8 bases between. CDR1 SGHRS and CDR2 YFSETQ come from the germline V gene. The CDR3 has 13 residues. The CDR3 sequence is CASSFGGDSPLHF. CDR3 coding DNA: TGCGCCAGCAGCTTCGGGGGAGATTCACCCCTCCACTTT.

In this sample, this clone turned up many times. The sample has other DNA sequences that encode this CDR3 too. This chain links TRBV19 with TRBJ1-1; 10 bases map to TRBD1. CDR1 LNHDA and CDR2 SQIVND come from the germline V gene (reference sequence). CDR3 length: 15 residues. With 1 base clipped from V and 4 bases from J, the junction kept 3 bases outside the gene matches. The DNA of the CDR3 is TGTGCCAGTAGTATAGGGACAGGGGGAGGCACTGAAGCTTTCTTT. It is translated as CASSIGTGGGTEAFF.

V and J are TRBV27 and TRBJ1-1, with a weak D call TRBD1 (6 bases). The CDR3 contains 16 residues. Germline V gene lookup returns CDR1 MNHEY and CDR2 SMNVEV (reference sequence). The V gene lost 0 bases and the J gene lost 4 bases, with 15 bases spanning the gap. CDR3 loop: CASSLSVGGLGTEAFF. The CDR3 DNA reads TGTGCCAGCAGTTTATCAGTCGGGGGGCTTGGCACTGAAGCTTTCTTT.

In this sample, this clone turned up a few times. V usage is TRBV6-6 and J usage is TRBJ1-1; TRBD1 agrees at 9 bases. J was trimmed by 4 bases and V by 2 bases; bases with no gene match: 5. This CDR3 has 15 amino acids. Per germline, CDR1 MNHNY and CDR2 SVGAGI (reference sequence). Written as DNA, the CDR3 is TGTGCCAGCAGTTACAAGGGACAGGGCGGCACTGAAGCTTTCTTT. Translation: CASSYKGQGGTEAFF.

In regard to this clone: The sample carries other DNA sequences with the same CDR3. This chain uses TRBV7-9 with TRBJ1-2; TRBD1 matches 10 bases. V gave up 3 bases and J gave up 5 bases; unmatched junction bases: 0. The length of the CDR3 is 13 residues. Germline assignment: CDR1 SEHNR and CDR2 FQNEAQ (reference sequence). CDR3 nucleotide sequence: TGTGCCAGCAGCTTGGGACAGGGGTATGGCTACACCTTC. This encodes CASSLGQGYGYTF.

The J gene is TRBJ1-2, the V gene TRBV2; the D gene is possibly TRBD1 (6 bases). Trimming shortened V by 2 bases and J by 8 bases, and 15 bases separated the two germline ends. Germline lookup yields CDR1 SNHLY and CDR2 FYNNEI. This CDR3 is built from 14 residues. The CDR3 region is CASSEFGGLGGYTF. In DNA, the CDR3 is TGTGCCAGCAGTGAATTTGGGGGCCTGGGGGGCTACACCTTC.

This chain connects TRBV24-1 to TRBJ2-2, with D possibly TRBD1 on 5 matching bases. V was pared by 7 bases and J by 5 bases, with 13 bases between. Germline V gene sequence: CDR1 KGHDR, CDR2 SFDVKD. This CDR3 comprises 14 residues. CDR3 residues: CATSVAGSTGELFF. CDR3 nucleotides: TGTGCCACCAGCGTAGCAGGGTCGACCGGGGAGCTGTTTTTT.

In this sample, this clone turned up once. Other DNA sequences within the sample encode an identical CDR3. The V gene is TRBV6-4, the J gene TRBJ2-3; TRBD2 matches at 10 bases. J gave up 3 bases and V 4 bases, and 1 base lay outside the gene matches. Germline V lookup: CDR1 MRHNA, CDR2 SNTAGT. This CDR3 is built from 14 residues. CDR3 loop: CASSVAGGTDTQYF. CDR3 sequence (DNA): TGTGCCAGCAGTGTAGCGGGAGGAACAGATACGCAGTATTTT.